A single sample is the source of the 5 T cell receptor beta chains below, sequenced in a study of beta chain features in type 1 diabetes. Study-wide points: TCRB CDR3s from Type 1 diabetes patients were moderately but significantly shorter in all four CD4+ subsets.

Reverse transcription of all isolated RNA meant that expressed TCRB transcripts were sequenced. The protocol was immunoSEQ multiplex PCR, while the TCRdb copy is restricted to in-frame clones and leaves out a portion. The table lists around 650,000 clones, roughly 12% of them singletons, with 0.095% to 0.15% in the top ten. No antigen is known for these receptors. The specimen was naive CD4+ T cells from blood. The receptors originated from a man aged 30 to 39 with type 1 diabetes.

The CDR3, as DNA: TGCGCCAGCAGCTTGGGGACTAGCGGGGTCCTCCAAGAGACCCAGTACTTC. It encodes CASSLGTSGVLQETQYF. The chain joins TRBV5-1 to TRBJ2-5; 12 bases are shared with TRBD2. Germline CDR1 and CDR2: SGHRS and YFSETQ. V dropped 0 bases and J dropped 1; count of bases not matched to a gene: 4. The CDR3 loop spans 17 amino acids.

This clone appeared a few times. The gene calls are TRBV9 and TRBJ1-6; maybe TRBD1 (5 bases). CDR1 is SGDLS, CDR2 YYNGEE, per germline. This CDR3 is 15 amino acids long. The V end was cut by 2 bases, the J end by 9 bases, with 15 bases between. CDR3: CASSVGGQVFSPLHF. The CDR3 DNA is TGTGCCAGCAGCGTTGGCGGACAAGTTTTTTCACCCCTCCACTTT.

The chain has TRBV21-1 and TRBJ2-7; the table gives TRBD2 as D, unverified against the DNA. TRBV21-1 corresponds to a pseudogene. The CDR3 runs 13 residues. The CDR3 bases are TGTGCCAGCAGCAAAATCGACTTCTACGAGCAGTACTTC. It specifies CASSKIDFYEQYF.

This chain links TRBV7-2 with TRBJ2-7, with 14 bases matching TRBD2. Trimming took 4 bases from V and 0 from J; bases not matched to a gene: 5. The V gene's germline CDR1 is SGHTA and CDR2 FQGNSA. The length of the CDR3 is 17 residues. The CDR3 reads CASSWTSGGPHSYEQYF. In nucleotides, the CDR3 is TGTGCCAGCAGCTGGACTAGCGGGGGGCCCCACTCCTACGAGCAGTACTTC.

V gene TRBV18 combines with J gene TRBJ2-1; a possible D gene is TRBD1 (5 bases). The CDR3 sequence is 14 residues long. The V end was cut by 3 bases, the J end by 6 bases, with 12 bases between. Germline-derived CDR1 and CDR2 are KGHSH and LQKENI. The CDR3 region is CASSPLTGSNEQFF. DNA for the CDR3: TGTGCCAGCTCACCGCTAACAGGCTCCAATGAGCAGTTCTTC.